A single sample gave rise to the 14 T cell receptor beta chains below, sequenced in a study of response to subunit inactivated influenza vaccine. TCRdb reprocessed the RT-PCR reads with MiXCR, giving one entry per CDR3 protein. The table lists approximately 680,000 distinct CDR3 sequences, 15% to 17% of them singletons. The specimen was PBMCs from blood, collected less than 13 days after vaccination. The receptors stem from a man aged 50 to 59 who received an inactivated influenza vaccine.

This chain links TRBV7-9 with TRBJ2-7, with a weak D call TRBD1 (6 bases). CDR3 length: 14 residues. In germline, CDR1 is SEHNR, CDR2 FQNEAQ (reference sequence). Trimming took 5 bases from V and 0 from J, leaving 11 bases between them. The CDR3 coding sequence is TGTGCCAGCAGCGCACGACAGGACTCCTACGAGCAGTACTTC. The encoded protein is CASSARQDSYEQYF.

This clonotype was picked up a small number of times. The V and J genes are TRBV13 and TRBJ2-6, with 7 bases that match TRBD1. CDR3 size: 16 residues. The V gene's germline CDR1 is PRHDT and CDR2 FYEKMQ (reference sequence). V was clipped by 5 bases and J by 0 bases; unmatched bases: 4. CDR3 sequence: CASSPTGSSGANVLTF. The CDR3 DNA reads as TGTGCCAGCAGCCCGACAGGGAGCTCTGGGGCCAACGTCCTGACTTTC.

The V gene is TRBV4-1, the J gene TRBJ2-7; 7 bases are shared with TRBD2. CDR1 and CDR2 (germline): MGHRA, YSYEKL. The CDR3 spans 16 residues. V trimming: 1 base; J trimming: 0 bases; junction bases outside the gene matches: 6. In nucleotides, the CDR3 is TGCGCCAGCAGCCAAGCGGGGGGTCTGAGCTCCTACGAGCAGTACTTC. It specifies CASSQAGGLSSYEQYF.

This clonotype was seen ten or more times. Sequence at one end of the junction differs from germline and may be a read error. The chain carries TRBV5-1 and TRBJ1-1; the D is unclear. CDR1 and CDR2 from the germline V gene are SGHRS and YFSETQ. The CDR3 runs 13 residues. The CDR3 is CASSLEGSTEAFF. The CDR3 DNA follows: TGTGCCAGCAGCTTAGAAGGGAGTACTGAAGCTTTCTTT.

V gene TRBV30 combines with J gene TRBJ2-3; D is unclear. There are 16 residues in the CDR3. CDR1 and CDR2 (germline): GTSNPN, SVGIG (reference sequence). Trimming shortened V by 2 bases and J by 4 bases, and 19 bases separated the two germline ends. CDR3 nucleotides: TGTGCCTGGAGTAAAGGCGTAGCCAACCTCCCAGATACGCAGTATTTT. This sequence encodes CAWSKGVANLPDTQYF.

This chain joins TRBV6-1 and TRBJ1-2; no clear D. V was cut by 4 bases and J by 4 bases, with 10 bases left in between. Germline-derived CDR1 and CDR2 are MNHNS and SASEGT. The CDR3 contains 13 residues. The CDR3, as DNA: TGTGCCAGCAGTGTGGGGAAGCTCTATGGCTACACCTTC. Protein product: CASSVGKLYGYTF.

A few counts support this clonotype. This chain links TRBV10-3 with TRBJ1-2; no definite D call. Germline V CDR1 and CDR2: ENHRY, SYGVKD. Deletions cut 2 bases from V and 0 bases from J, with 10 bases between. This CDR3 has 15 residues. The CDR3 protein is CAISERAVANYGYTF. The CDR3 DNA reads TGTGCCATCAGTGAGAGGGCGGTAGCTAACTATGGCTACACCTTC.

In this sample, this clonotype turned up a few times. V usage is TRBV10-2 and J usage is TRBJ1-2, with 11 bases fitting TRBD1. The CDR3 has 15 residues. Trimming at V came to 4 bases and at J to 4 bases, leaving 5 bases not matched to a gene. Germline V gene lookup returns CDR1 WSHSY and CDR2 SAAADI. The CDR3 bases are TGCGCCAGCAGTGCCGGGACAGGGGGTGGCTATGGCTACACCTTC. Protein: CASSAGTGGGYGYTF.

V and J are TRBV4-3 and TRBJ2-7, with D tentatively TRBD1 (5 bases). The germline V gene has CDR1 LGHNA and CDR2 YSLEER. This CDR3 region has 15 residues. The V end was cut by 1 base, the J end by 0 bases, with 10 bases between. CDR3 in amino acids: CASSQVWGYSYEQYF. The CDR3 DNA reads TGCGCCAGCAGCCAAGTGTGGGGCTACTCCTACGAGCAGTACTTC.

This clonotype appeared a few times. The chain is built from TRBV20-1 and TRBJ2-5; weak D call: TRBD2 (5 bases). V shed 7 bases and J shed 1 base, with 13 bases lying between them. CDR3 size: 13 residues. The germline CDR1 and CDR2 sequences are DFQATT and SNEGSKA (reference sequence). The CDR3 DNA follows: TGCAGTGGAAACCGGGGTAGCCAAGAGACCCAGTACTTC. It yields the protein CSGNRGSQETQYF.

This clonotype came up a few times. This chain connects TRBV10-3 to TRBJ2-1; 8 bases align to TRBD2. This CDR3 comprises 14 residues. The germline V gene encodes CDR1 ENHRY and CDR2 SYGVKD. Germline trimming cut 3 bases from V and 6 bases from J; bases unmatched to any gene: 4. The CDR3 DNA reads as TGTGCCATCAGTGATAATAGCGGGACCAATGAGCAGTTCTTC. It translates to CAISDNSGTNEQFF.

The chain carries TRBV15 and TRBJ1-6; D is possibly TRBD1 (6 bases). The CDR3 runs to 14 residues. From germline, CDR1 is LNHNV and CDR2 YYDKDF (reference sequence). Trimming shortened V by 8 bases and J by 6 bases, and 14 bases separated the two germline ends. Written as DNA, the CDR3 is TGTGCCACCGGCCCGGGGGGGGCTAATTCACCCCTCCACTTT. It yields the protein CATGPGGANSPLHF.

This clonotype has a count of ten or more. The V and J genes are TRBV18 and TRBJ1-1, with TRBD1 as a possible D gene (5 bases). The ends were cut back, 3 bases at V and 0 bases at J, with 11 bases in the middle. Germline-derived CDR1 and CDR2 are KGHSH and LQKENI. The CDR3 is 15 residues long. CDR3 amino acids: CASSPPTGLNTEAFF. DNA of the CDR3: TGTGCCAGCTCACCCCCGACGGGACTGAACACTGAAGCTTTCTTT. Full variable domain (remainder filled in from reference TRBV18 and TRBJ1-1): NAGVMQNPRHLVRRRGQEARLRCSPMKGHSHVYWYRQLPEEGLKFMVYLQKENIIDESGMPKERFSAEFPKEGPSILRIQQVVRGDSAAYFCASSPPTGLNTEAFFGQGTRLTVV.

This clonotype was counted a few times. This rearrangement joins TRBV21-1 to TRBJ2-1; the tabulated D call, TRBD2, remains unverified against the DNA. TRBV21-1 is an annotated pseudogene. The CDR3 covers 16 residues. CDR3 loop: CASSKVRREGTNEQFF. CDR3 sequence (DNA): TGTGCCAGCAGCAAAGTTAGGCGGGAGGGCACCAATGAGCAGTTCTTC.